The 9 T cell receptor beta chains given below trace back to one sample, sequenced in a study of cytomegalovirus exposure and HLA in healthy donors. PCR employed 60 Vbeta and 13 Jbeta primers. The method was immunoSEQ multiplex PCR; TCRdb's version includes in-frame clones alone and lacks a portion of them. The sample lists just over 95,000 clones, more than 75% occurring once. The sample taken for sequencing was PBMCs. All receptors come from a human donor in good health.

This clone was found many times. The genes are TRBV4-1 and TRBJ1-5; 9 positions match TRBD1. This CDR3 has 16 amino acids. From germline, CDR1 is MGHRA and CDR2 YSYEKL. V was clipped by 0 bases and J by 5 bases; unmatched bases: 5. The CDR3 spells CASSQEQGAIDQPQHF. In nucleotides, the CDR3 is TGCGCCAGCAGCCAAGAACAGGGGGCGATTGATCAGCCCCAGCATTTT.

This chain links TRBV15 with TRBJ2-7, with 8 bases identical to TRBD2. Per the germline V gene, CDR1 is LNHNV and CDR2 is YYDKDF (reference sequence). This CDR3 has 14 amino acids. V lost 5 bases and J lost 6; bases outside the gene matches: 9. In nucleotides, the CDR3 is TGTGCCACCAGCGCCATGACTAGCGAATCCGAGCAGTACTTC. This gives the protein CATSAMTSESEQYF.

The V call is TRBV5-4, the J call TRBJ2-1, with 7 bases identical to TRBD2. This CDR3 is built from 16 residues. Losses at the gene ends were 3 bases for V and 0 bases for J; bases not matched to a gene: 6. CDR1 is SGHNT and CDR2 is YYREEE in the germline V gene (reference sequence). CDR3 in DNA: TGTGCCAGCAGCTCCGAGCGGGATAGCTCCTACAATGAGCAGTTCTTC. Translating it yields CASSSERDSSYNEQFF. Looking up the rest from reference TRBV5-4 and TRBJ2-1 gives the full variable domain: ETGVTQSPTHLIKTRGQQVTLRCSSQSGHNTVSWYQQALGQGPQFIFQYYREEENGRGNFPPRFSGLQFPNYSSELNVNALELDDSALYLCASSSERDSSYNEQFFGPGTRLTVL.

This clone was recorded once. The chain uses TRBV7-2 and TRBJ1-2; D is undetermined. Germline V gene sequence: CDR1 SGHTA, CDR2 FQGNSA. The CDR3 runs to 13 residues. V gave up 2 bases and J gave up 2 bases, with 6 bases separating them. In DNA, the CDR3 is TGTGCCAGCAGCTTACCCGGGAACTATGGCTACACCTTC. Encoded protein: CASSLPGNYGYTF. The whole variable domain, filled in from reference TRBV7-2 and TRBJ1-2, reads GAGVSQSPSNKVTEKGKDVELRCDPISGHTALYWYRQSLGQGLEFLIYFQGNSAPDKSGLPSDRFSAERTGGSVSTLTIQRTQQEDSAVYLCASSLPGNYGYTFGSGTRLTVV.

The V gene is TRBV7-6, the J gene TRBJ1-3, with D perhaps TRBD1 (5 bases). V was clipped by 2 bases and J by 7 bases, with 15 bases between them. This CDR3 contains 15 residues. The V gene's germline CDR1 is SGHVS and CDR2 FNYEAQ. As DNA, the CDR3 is TGTGCCAGCAGCTTACGCCCAGGGAGGGGTAACACCATATATTTT. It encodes CASSLRPGRGNTIYF.

CDR3 sequence: CASSPRTGVNEKLFF. The CDR3 DNA is TGTGCCAGCAGCCCCCGGACAGGGGTGAATGAAAAACTGTTTTTT. The genes are TRBV9 and TRBJ1-4; 9 nucleotides line up with TRBD1. Germline CDR1 and CDR2: SGDLS and YYNGEE. V gave up 4 bases and J gave up 5 bases; unmatched junction bases: 6. The CDR3 runs to 15 residues.

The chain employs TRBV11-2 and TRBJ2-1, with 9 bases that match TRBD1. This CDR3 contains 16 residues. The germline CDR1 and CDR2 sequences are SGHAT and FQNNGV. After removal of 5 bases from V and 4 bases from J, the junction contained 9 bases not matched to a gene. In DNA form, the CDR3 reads TGTGCCAGCAGCGCCTGGAGGGACAGGGATTACAATGAGCAGTTCTTC. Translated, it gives CASSAWRDRDYNEQFF.

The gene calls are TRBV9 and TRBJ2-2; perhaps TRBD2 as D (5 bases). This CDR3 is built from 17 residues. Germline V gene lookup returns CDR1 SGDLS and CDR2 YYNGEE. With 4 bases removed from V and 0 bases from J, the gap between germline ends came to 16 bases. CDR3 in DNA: TGTGCCAGCAGCCGCACACCGGGAAGGGCGAACACCGGGGAGCTGTTTTTT. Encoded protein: CASSRTPGRANTGELFF.

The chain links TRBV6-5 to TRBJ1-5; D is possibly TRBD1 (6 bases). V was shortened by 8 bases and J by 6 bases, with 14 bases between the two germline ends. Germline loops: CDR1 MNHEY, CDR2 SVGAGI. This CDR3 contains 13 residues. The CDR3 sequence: CASWRGGGQPQHF. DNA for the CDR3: TGTGCCAGCTGGAGGGGGGGTGGTCAGCCCCAGCATTTT.